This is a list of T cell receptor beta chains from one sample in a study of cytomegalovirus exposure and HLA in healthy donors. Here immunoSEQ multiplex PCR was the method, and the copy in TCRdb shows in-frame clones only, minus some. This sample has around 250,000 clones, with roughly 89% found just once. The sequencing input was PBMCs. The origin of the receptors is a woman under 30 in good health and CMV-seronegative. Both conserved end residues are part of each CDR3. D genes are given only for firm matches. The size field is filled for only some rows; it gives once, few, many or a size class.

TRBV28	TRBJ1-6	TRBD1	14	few	CASSPGTGESTLHF	TGTGCCAGCAGCCCCGGGACAGGGGAAAGCACCCTCCACTTT
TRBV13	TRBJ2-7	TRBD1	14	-	CASSSGQQNYEQYF	TGTGCCAGCAGCTCGGGACAGCAGAACTACGAGCAGTACTTC
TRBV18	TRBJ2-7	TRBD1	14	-	CASSPGQTIYEQYF	TGTGCCAGCTCACCGGGACAGACCATCTACGAGCAGTACTTC
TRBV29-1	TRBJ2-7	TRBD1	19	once	CSVEARLTGGASHPYEQYF	TGCAGCGTTGAAGCGCGACTGACAGGGGGCGCGTCACATCCCTACGAGCAGTACTTC
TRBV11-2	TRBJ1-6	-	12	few	CASSSTQSPLHF	TGTGCCAGCAGCTCAACGCAGTCACCCCTCCACTTT
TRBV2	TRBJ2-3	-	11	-	CASSDRDTQYF	TGTGCCAGCAGTGACCGAGATACGCAGTATTTT
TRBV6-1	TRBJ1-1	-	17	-	CASSGGWGNTVGTEAFF	TGTGCCAGCAGTGGGGGATGGGGCAACACGGTCGGCACTGAAGCTTTCTTT
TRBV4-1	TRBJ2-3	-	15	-	CASSQDREGTDTQYF	TGCGCCAGCAGCCAAGACAGGGAAGGCACAGATACGCAGTATTTT
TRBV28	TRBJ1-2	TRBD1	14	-	CASSHGQGNYGYTF	TGTGCCAGCAGCCACGGACAGGGGAACTATGGCTACACCTTC
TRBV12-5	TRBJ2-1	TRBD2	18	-	CASGLAYSGGALRDEQFF	TGTGCTAGTGGTTTGGCCTATAGCGGGGGGGCCCTACGGGATGAGCAGTTCTTC
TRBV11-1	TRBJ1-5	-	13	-	CASSRDRNQPQHF	TGTGCCAGCAGCCGAGACAGGAATCAGCCCCAGCATTTT
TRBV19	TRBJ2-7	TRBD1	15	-	CASSIGGTGGHEQYF	TGTGCCAGTAGTATAGGCGGGACAGGGGGCCACGAGCAGTACTTC
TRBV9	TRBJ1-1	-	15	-	CASSVAPGGNTEAFF	TGTGCCAGCAGCGTAGCTCCGGGAGGGAACACTGAAGCTTTCTTT
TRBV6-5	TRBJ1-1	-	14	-	CASSYVQANTEAFF	TGTGCCAGCAGTTACGTCCAGGCGAACACTGAAGCTTTCTTT
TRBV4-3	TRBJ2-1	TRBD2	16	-	CASSRGLAGIYNEQFF	TGCGCCAGCAGCCGCGGACTAGCGGGGATCTACAATGAGCAGTTCTTC
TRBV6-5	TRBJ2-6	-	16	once	CASSYTQSSGANVLTF	TGTGCCAGCAGTTACACGCAGTCCTCTGGGGCCAACGTCCTGACTTTC
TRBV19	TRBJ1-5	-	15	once	CASSLMTGWDQPQHF	TGTGCCAGTAGCTTAATGACAGGTTGGGATCAGCCCCAGCATTTT
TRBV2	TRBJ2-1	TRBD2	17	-	CASSEELLAGSYNEQFF	TGTGCCAGCAGTGAAGAATTGTTAGCGGGATCGTACAATGAGCAGTTCTTC
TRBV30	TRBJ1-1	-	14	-	CAWSNEGVYTEAFF	TGTGCCTGGAGTAACGAGGGGGTCTACACTGAAGCTTTCTTT
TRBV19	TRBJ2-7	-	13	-	CASSRDFSYEQYF	TGTGCCAGTAGCCGGGACTTTTCCTACGAGCAGTACTTC
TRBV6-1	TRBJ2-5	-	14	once	CASSSWQTQETQYF	TGTGCCAGCAGTTCGTGGCAGACACAAGAGACCCAGTACTTC
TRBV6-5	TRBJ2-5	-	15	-	CASSYSGQRKETQYF	TGTGCCAGCAGTTACTCCGGACAGCGGAAAGAGACCCAGTACTTC
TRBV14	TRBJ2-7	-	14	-	CASSQDIGTLEQYF	TGTGCCAGCAGCCAAGATATAGGGACACTCGAGCAGTACTTC
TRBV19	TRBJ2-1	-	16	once	CASSSKARSSYNEQFF	TGTGCCAGCTCATCGAAAGCTCGGAGCTCCTACAATGAGCAGTTCTTC
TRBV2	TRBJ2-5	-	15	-	CASRWQGHTQETQYF	TGTGCCAGTCGCTGGCAGGGGCACACACAAGAGACCCAGTACTTC
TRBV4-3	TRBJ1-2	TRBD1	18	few	CASSQEPWAGQGANGYTF	TGCGCCAGCAGCCAAGAACCATGGGCGGGACAGGGGGCCAATGGCTACACCTTC
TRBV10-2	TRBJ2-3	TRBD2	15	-	CASSVLAGGPDTQYF	TGCGCCAGCAGTGTGCTAGCGGGGGGCCCAGATACGCAGTATTTT
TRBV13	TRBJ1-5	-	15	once	CASSRTDDSNQPQHF	TGTGCCAGCAGCCGGACAGATGATAGCAATCAGCCCCAGCATTTT
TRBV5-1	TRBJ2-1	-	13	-	CASSNTTGRFNFF	TGCGCCAGCAGCAACACGACAGGTCGTTTTAATTTCTTC
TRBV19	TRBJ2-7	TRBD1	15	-	CASRGTGGNTYEQYF	TGTGCCAGTAGGGGGACAGGGGGAAACACCTACGAGCAGTACTTC
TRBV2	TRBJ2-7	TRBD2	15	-	CASIRLAGGGDEQYF	TGTGCCAGCATCAGACTAGCGGGGGGAGGTGACGAGCAGTACTTC
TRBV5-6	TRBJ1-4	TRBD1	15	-	CASSLTDREGEKLFF	TGTGCCAGCAGCTTAACCGACAGGGAAGGTGAAAAACTGTTTTTT
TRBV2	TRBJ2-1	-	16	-	CASRMSGANGYNEQFF	TGTGCCAGCAGAATGAGCGGAGCCAATGGCTACAATGAGCAGTTCTTC
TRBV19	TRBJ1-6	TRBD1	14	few	CASSSGQYNSPLHF	TGTGCCAGTAGTTCGGGACAGTACAATTCACCCCTCCACTTT
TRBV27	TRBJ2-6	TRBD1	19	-	CASSFTRDRHFSGANVLTF	TGTGCCAGCAGTTTTACCCGGGACAGGCATTTCTCTGGGGCCAACGTCCTGACTTTC
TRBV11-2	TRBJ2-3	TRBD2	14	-	CASWLGGNTDTQYF	TGTGCCAGCTGGTTGGGGGGGAACACAGATACGCAGTATTTT
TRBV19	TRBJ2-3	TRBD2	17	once	CASSISSGGPWTDTQYF	TGTGCCAGTAGTATTTCTAGCGGGGGGCCCTGGACAGATACGCAGTATTTT
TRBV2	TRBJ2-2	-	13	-	CASSDGGTGELFF	TGTGCCAGCAGTGACGGCGGGACCGGGGAGCTGTTTTTT
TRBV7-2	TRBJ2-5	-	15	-	CASSPKLANQETQYF	TGTGCCAGCAGCCCGAAGCTAGCGAACCAAGAGACCCAGTACTTC
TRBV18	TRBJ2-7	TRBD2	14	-	CASSPGTSAYEQYF	TGTGCCAGCTCACCCGGGACTAGCGCCTACGAGCAGTACTTC
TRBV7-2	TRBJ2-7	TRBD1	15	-	CASSLRGGASYEQYF	TGTGCCAGCAGCTTACGAGGGGGCGCTTCATACGAGCAGTACTTC
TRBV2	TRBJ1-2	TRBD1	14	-	CASRGTELNYGYTF	TGTGCCAGCAGGGGGACAGAATTAAACTATGGCTACACCTTC
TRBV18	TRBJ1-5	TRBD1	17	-	CASSPPWNRGLGQPQHF	TGTGCCAGCTCACCACCGTGGAACAGGGGGCTGGGGCAGCCCCAGCATTTT
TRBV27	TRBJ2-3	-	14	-	CASSFSTSGDTQYF	TGTGCCAGCAGTTTTAGCACTTCCGGAGATACGCAGTATTTT
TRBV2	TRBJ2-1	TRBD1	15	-	CASHRLRGMDNEQFF	TGTGCCAGCCACAGGCTCAGGGGGATGGACAATGAGCAGTTCTTC